The following is a TCR beta chain sequence with its context. This sample was included in a study of blood T cell repertoires in COVID-19. Clones were read by immunoSEQ multiplex PCR, and TCRdb kept only the in-frame ones, dropping some. The repertoire holds roughly 180,000 clones, with roughly 94% as singletons. The source is a man under 40 with COVID-19, enrolled during active disease. Sample: peripheral blood.

The CDR3 protein is CASRKGQGSREKLFF. The CDR3 coding sequence is TGTGCCAGCAGGAAAGGACAGGGGAGTAGGGAAAAACTGTTTTTT. The chain employs TRBV11-2 and TRBJ1-4; the match to TRBD1 covers 9 bases. Per the germline V gene, CDR1 is SGHAT and CDR2 is FQNNGV. V shed 6 bases, J shed 8 bases, and the junction held 10 bases outside the gene matches. The length of the CDR3 is 15 residues.